Listed here are 26 T cell receptor beta chains from one sample, sequenced in a study of tumor-infiltrating lymphocytes in primary liver carcinoma. TCR beta cDNA was made from 450 to 500 ng total RNA with a constant-region primer. The TCR beta library was amplified through three nested multiplex PCR rounds in a modified ARM-PCR procedure. Both of the initial two PCR rounds ran for 10 cycles and employed TRBV1-TRBV30 forward primers alongside a C-beta reverse primer. TCRdb reprocessed the multiplex PCR reads with MiXCR, giving one entry per CDR3 protein. Of 40,000 to 60,000 distinct CDR3 sequences listed, 60% to 75% are singletons. Extraction of RNA together with DNA used 20-30 mg of unsorted bulk tissue. Source material: liver tumor tissue from sampling region 3. Subset defined: tumor region T3, left-lateral pole. Receptor source: a middle-aged man with primary liver carcinoma and hepatitis B virus infection.

J is TRBJ2-7 and V is TRBV12-3 or TRBV12-4; D might be TRBD1 or TRBD2, each matching 5 bases. The CDR3 length is 13 residues. DNA for the CDR3: TGTGCTAATAGTCCGGGACCCGTCTACGAGCAGTACTTC. It is translated as CANSPGPVYEQYF.

The gene calls are TRBV10-3 and TRBJ2-7, with 7 bases fitting TRBD1. The ends lost 5 bases at V and 4 bases at J; junction bases unmatched: 8. The CDR3 runs 14 residues. CDR1 ENHRY and CDR2 SYGVKD come from the germline V gene. As DNA, the CDR3 is TGTGCCATCAGTTCCGTGACAGGGATTTACGAGCAGTACTTC. Translated, it gives CAISSVTGIYEQYF.

As concerns this clonotype: An end of the junction differs from the germline gene, which may be a read error. The chain joins TRBV28 to TRBJ2-7; D may match TRBD1 or TRBD2 (5 bases each). Germline V lookup: CDR1 MDHEN, CDR2 SYDVKM. The CDR3 covers 13 residues. Here the CDR3 reads CASSFAGSYEQYF. The CDR3 DNA reads as TGTGCGAGCAGTTTTGCAGGGAGCTACGAGCAGTACTTC.

On this clonotype itself: Its ends do not fully match the called genes, so a read error is possible. J is TRBJ2-7 and V is TRBV6-2 or TRBV6-3; no firm D call. Germline lookup yields CDR1 MNHEY and CDR2 SVGEGT. This CDR3 is built from 14 residues. The CDR3 nucleotides are TGTGTCAGCAGTTACTCGCGGAAGTCCTACGAGCAGTACTTC. Translating it yields CVSSYSRKSYEQYF.

Many counts were recorded for this clonotype. The chain recombines TRBV2 with TRBJ2-1, with D possibly matching TRBD2 (5 bases). The germline CDR1 and CDR2 sequences are SNHLY and FYNNEI. Trimming shortened V by 4 bases and J by 6 bases, and 10 bases separated the two germline ends. The CDR3 consists of 13 residues. In DNA form, the CDR3 reads TGTGCCAGCAGTGCTATCGAGGGCAATGAGCAGTTCTTC. This encodes CASSAIEGNEQFF.

Regarding this clonotype: The junction shows a germline mismatch at one end, possibly a read error. The gene calls are TRBV7-9 and TRBJ1-3; D is possibly TRBD1 (6 bases). CDR3 length: 15 residues. Germline CDR1 is SEHNR and CDR2 is FQNEAQ (reference sequence). The CDR3 nucleotides are TGTGCCAGCAGTCCTACCGGGGGCTCTGGAAACACCGTATATTTT. It translates to CASSPTGGSGNTVYF.

Concerning this clonotype itself: A read error is likely, as this CDR3 ends without the conserved phenylalanine or tryptophan. The chain has TRBV6-2 or TRBV6-3 and TRBJ2-7; D unclear. The CDR3 sequence is 13 residues long. V shed 10 bases and J shed 2 bases, with 15 bases lying between them. Germline lookup yields CDR1 MNHEY and CDR2 SVGEGT. The DNA for the CDR3 is TGTGCCAACTCCTCTTCCGGCCCCTACGAGCAGTACCTC. Residues: CANSSSGPYEQYL.

Notes on this clonotype: The junction and the germline gene differ at one end; a read error may be behind it. V is TRBV4-1 and J is TRBJ1-2, with unresolved D. This CDR3 is built from 13 residues. Germline CDR1 reads MGHRA; CDR2 reads YSYEKL. CDR3 DNA sequence: TGCGCCAACAGCGAGGCAGCTAACTACGGCTACACCTTC. It is translated as CANSEAANYGYTF.

The V call is TRBV11-2, the J call TRBJ1-2; TRBD1 might be the D (6 bases). Germline V gene data show CDR1 as SGHAT and CDR2 as FQNNGV. The CDR3 has 14 residues. V gave up 10 bases and J gave up 4 bases, with 19 bases separating them. Written as DNA, the CDR3 is TGTGCCACCATAGTGAGGGACACCACCTATGGCTACACCTTC. Amino acids: CATIVRDTTYGYTF.

This clonotype was recorded once. The junction shows a germline mismatch at one end, possibly a read error. The gene calls are TRBV30 and TRBJ2-1; 7 nucleotides match TRBD2. The germline CDR1 and CDR2 sequences are GTSNPN and SVGIG (reference sequence). The length of the CDR3 is 14 residues. CDR3 in DNA: TGTGGCTGGACGCGGGAGTTCCACTACAATGAGCAGTTCTTC. Translated: CGWTREFHYNEQFF.

Remarks on this clonotype: Relative to the germline gene, one junction end is altered; a read error may explain this. The chain joins TRBV29-1 to TRBJ2-7; D might be TRBD2 (6 bases). The CDR3 consists of 13 residues. Germline lookup yields CDR1 SQVTM and CDR2 ANQGSEA. The CDR3 sequence: CSVESGLGYEQSF. In nucleotides, the CDR3 is TGCAGCGTTGAGTCGGGACTGGGATACGAGCAGTCCTTC.

A word on this clonotype: One junction end disagrees with the germline gene, perhaps due to a read error. This chain uses TRBV4-1 with TRBJ2-2; D gene uncertain. This CDR3 is built from 15 residues. Germline CDR1 MGHRA, CDR2 YSYEKL. The CDR3 loop is CASSLEVANNGELFF. CDR3 DNA sequence: TGCGCCAGCAGCCTAGAAGTTGCTAACAACGGGGAGCTGTTTTTT.

Worth noting for this clonotype: The CDR3 ends on some other residue instead of the conserved phenylalanine or tryptophan, so this is likely a read error. This chain joins TRBV11-1 and TRBJ2-5, with no clear D. The CDR3 runs to 12 residues. The germline V gene has CDR1 SGHAT and CDR2 FQDESV (reference sequence). The CDR3 bases are TGTGCCAGCAGTCCGAACCAAGAGATCCAGTACCTC. Translated: CASSPNQEIQYL.

Details on this clonotype: The junction departs from the called germline gene at one end, perhaps through a read error. The chain carries TRBV14 and TRBJ1-1; no reliable D call. Germline V gene sequence: CDR1 SGHDN, CDR2 FVKESK. The CDR3 is 12 amino acids. This CDR3 reads CASNQDWAETFF. CDR3 nucleotides: TGTGCCAGCAACCAAGACTGGGCTGAAACTTTCTTT.

This clonotype was recorded only once. J is TRBJ1-2 and V is TRBV5-6; TRBD1 matches 7 bases. Germline V gene data show CDR1 as SGHDT and CDR2 as YYEEEE. Trimming cost V 3 bases and J 4 bases; bases outside gene matches: 9. CDR3 size: 15 residues. The CDR3 region has the DNA TGTGCCAGCAGCTCACAGGGGACTAGGAGCTATGGCTACACCTTC. Translated, it gives CASSSQGTRSYGYTF. The whole variable domain, filled in from reference TRBV5-6 and TRBJ1-2, reads DAGVTQSPTHLIKTRGQQVTLRCSPKSGHDTVSWYQQALGQGPQFIFQYYEEEERQRGNFPDRFSGHQFPNYSSELNVNALLLGDSALYLCASSSQGTRSYGYTFGSGTRLTVV.

This clonotype was recorded only once. V usage is TRBV7-9 and J usage is TRBJ2-7; D is ambiguous. V lost 9 bases and J 0 bases, leaving 18 bases between the germline ends. The CDR3 totals 15 residues. Germline V gene lookup returns CDR1 SEHNR and CDR2 FQNEAQ (reference sequence). CDR3 sequence reads: CASSPDGLSSYEQYF. CDR3 bases: TGTGCCAGTAGCCCAGATGGTTTAAGCTCCTACGAGCAGTACTTC.

This clonotype was recorded many times. This sequence joins TRBV6-2 or TRBV6-3 and TRBJ2-7; TRBD2 aligns across 7 bases. The V segment lost 6 bases and the J segment 2 bases; nucleotides outside the gene matches: 10. This CDR3 spans 15 amino acids. Germline CDR1 reads MNHEY; CDR2 reads SVGEGT. CDR3 nucleotide sequence: TGTGCCAGCAGACGCGAGCGGGATCTAACCTACGAGCAGTACTTC. The encoded protein is CASRRERDLTYEQYF.

This chain joins TRBV12-3 or TRBV12-4 and TRBJ2-1; D is uncertain. The CDR3 has 15 amino acids. Trimming removed 6 bases from V and 15 bases from J, with 27 bases in between. The CDR3 protein is CASSPKVLHVNEWFF. In nucleotides, the CDR3 is TGTGCCAGCAGCCCCAAGGTACTCCACGTGAATGAGTGGTTCTTC.

Comments on this clonotype: At one of its ends the junction is not consistent with the germline gene, which may arise from a read error. The rearrangement uses TRBV11-2 and TRBJ2-1, with TRBD2 matching 11 bases. The CDR3 covers 16 residues. Germline V lookup: CDR1 SGHAT, CDR2 FQNNGV. The CDR3 DNA reads as TGTGCCTGCAGCTACTCTTCGACTAGCGGGACGGGGGGCGGGTTCTTC. This sequence encodes CACSYSSTSGTGGGFF.

The chain uses TRBV20-1 and TRBJ1-1; tentatively, D is TRBD1 (5 bases). The V end was cut by 0 bases, the J end by 4 bases, with 15 bases between. Looked up from germline, CDR1 is DFQATT and CDR2 is SNEGSKA (reference sequence). This CDR3 has 15 amino acids. Here the CDR3 reads CSARDGGWIGTEAFF. The CDR3 nucleotides are TGCAGTGCTAGAGACGGGGGGTGGATTGGCACTGAAGCTTTCTTT.

This clonotype was counted ten times or more. The chain employs TRBV28 and TRBJ2-5, with 7 bases fitting TRBD1. Trimming cost V 6 bases and J 3 bases; bases outside gene matches: 4. Germline V gives CDR1 MDHEN, CDR2 SYDVKM. This CDR3 has 13 amino acids. As DNA, the CDR3 is TGTGCCAGCAGATCTACAGGGGAAGAGACCCAGTACTTC. Its protein is CASRSTGEETQYF.

This clonotype was seen only a few times. Here the CDR3 omits its conserved ending phenylalanine or tryptophan, so a read error is the likely source. Because the CDR3's place on the DNA is in doubt, the DNA is left out and the CDR3 is given as listed by TCRdb. The genes are TRBV11-1 and TRBJ2-3; TRBD2 reflects the table's D call only, with no check against the DNA. Germline V gives CDR1 SGHAT, CDR2 FQDESV (reference sequence). 16 amino acids form the CDR3, both terminal residues included. CDR3 protein: CASSKGLAVSTDTQSY.

A remark on this clonotype: This may be a read error, as it is one base from a much larger clone. The chain carries TRBV12-5 and TRBJ2-1; 11 bases map to TRBD2. After removal of 0 bases from V and 7 bases from J, the junction contained 5 bases not matched to a gene. CDR3 length equals 16 residues. Germline CDR1 LGHNT, CDR2 FRNRAP. The CDR3 protein is CASGLVLAGERNEQFF. DNA of the CDR3: TGTGCTAGTGGTTTGGTACTAGCGGGAGAGAGGAATGAGCAGTTCTTC.

The V call is TRBV2, the J call TRBJ2-7; D is tentatively TRBD1 or TRBD2 (6 bases each). This CDR3 region has 15 residues. The germline CDR1 and CDR2 sequences are SNHLY and FYNNEI. V was clipped by 5 bases and J by 2 bases, with 16 bases between them. CDR3 loop: CASSRGGIAPYEQYF. The DNA of the CDR3 is TGTGCCAGCAGTCGAGGGGGGATAGCGCCCTACGAGCAGTACTTC.

For this clonotype: A much larger clone is a single base away; this may be a read error. V and J are TRBV5-1 and TRBJ2-7; D is undetermined. The CDR3 loop spans 15 amino acids. Germline-derived CDR1 and CDR2 are SGHRS and YFSETQ. The CDR3 sequence: CASSLSTDELYGQYF. CDR3 DNA: TGCGCCAGCAGCTTGAGCACCGACGAACTCTACGGGCAGTACTTC.

A remark on this clonotype: Since the CDR3 does not end with the conserved phenylalanine or tryptophan, this likely comes from a read error. The chain recombines TRBV6-6 with TRBJ2-7, with D unresolved. The CDR3 runs 14 residues. Germline V gene data show CDR1 as MNHNY and CDR2 as SVGAGI (reference sequence). V was shortened by 10 bases and J by 7 bases, with 23 bases between the two germline ends. Here the CDR3 DNA reads TGTGCCAACAGACCTAGGACCCAGGCCTGGGAGCAGTACCTC. It specifies CANRPRTQAWEQYL.